The T cell receptor beta chain described here comes from a study of OX40 agonist ivuxolimab in advanced cancers. Turning to the overall study: Ivuxolimab was an agonistic, fully human IgG2 monoclonal antibody directed against OX40 (CD134), a costimulatory receptor. The paper reports the monotherapy dose-escalation portion (N ≈ 50 patients) of the phase I ivuxolimab trial. Partial responses were achieved by three dose-escalation patients, of whom one had hepatocellular carcinoma and two had cutaneous melanoma. Prior anti-PD-1, anti-PD-L1 or anti-CTLA-4 therapy was permitted, and checkpoint inhibitors had been received by less than 45% of dose-escalation patients. Among the 50 to 55 dose-escalation patients, approximately 20 had hepatocellular carcinoma, roughly 15 melanoma, 9 renal cell carcinoma and 9 head and neck cancer. Intravenous ivuxolimab was administered to patients every 2 weeks at six dose levels: 0.01, 0.1, 0.3, 1.5, 3 and 10 mg/kg. A male proportion of almost 85% and a mean age of about 60 years, ranging from about 20 to 79, were recorded for the dose-escalation cohort. Peripheral TCRbeta sequencing aimed to test whether ivuxolimab altered TCR sequence diversity and caused clonal T-cell expansion. Overall study results and their limits: Low levels of normalized T-cell clonal expansion were also seen in some patients who did not respond. At doses of 0.1 to 3.0 mg/kg, clonal expansion of both CD4+ and CD8+ T cells in blood was seen between baseline and week 6. The antigen specificity of the peripheral T cells that underwent clonal expansion was not determined. In the 0.1-3.0 mg/kg groups, partial responders had among the lowest normalized peripheral clonal expansion, particularly in CD8+ T cells. On average, CD8+ T cells showed more expanded clones than CD4+ T cells after ivuxolimab.

Patients with autoimmune disease history or receiving systemic immunosuppression were excluded from the trial. In every dose cohort, peripheral blood was drawn for TCR sequencing at baseline, cycle 4 day 1, and cycle 7 day 1. Samples came from an open-label, multicenter, first-in-human phase I dose-escalation trial of ivuxolimab. Adults with locally advanced or metastatic head and neck squamous cell, hepatocellular, melanoma or renal cell carcinoma were enrolled in the trial. Before TCR sequencing, CD4+ and CD8+ T cells were separately sorted from peripheral blood. To sequence the TCRbeta CDR3 region, genomic DNA was isolated from the sorted cells. TCRbeta CDR3 regions were sequenced using the immunoSEQ Assay. The table comes from immuneACCESS by way of TCRdb, which keeps in-frame sequences with V and J called. Part of the clones is missing from these tables; in studies checked, under half for an unresolved V gene and the rest for unknown reasons. Within this sample are approximately 68,000 clones, with roughly 85% of them counted one time only. The leading ten clones occupy roughly 6.8% of the sample.

Remarks on this clone: This receptor's antigen is unknown. No base quality values were provided; no much bigger clone lies one nucleotide off.

Trimming takes 6 bases off V and 2 bases off J; junction bases not matched to a gene: 7. Including cysteine and phenylalanine, the CDR3 has 14 amino acids. Just CDR3 DNA is preserved here, 42 bases in frame from base 1. CDR1 and CDR2 were assigned from the germline V gene as MDHEN and SYDVKM. The receptor was isolated from an adult with an advanced solid tumor such as melanoma, head and neck, liver or kidney cancer. The chain links TRBV28 with TRBJ2-7, with 7 middle bases fitting TRBD1. Sequencing used CD4+ or CD8+ T cells sorted from blood, obtained in a trial of the OX40 agonist ivuxolimab. The nucleotide sequence reads as follows: TGTGCCAGCAGGGGACAGCCTTCCCCCTACGAGCAGTACTTC. This translates into CASRGQPSPYEQYF. With the rest looked up from the reference TRBV28 and TRBJ2-7 genes rather than sequenced, the full variable domain is DVKVTQSSRYLVKRTGEKVFLECVQDMDHENMFWYRQDPGLGLRLIYFSYDVKMKEKGDIPEGYSVSREKKERFSLILESASTNQTSMYLCASRGQPSPYEQYFGPGTRLTVT.